Below, 14 T cell receptor beta chains from the same sample are listed, as sequenced in a study of cytomegalovirus exposure and HLA in healthy donors. The primer mix had 60 Vbeta and 13 Jbeta primers. Data came from immunoSEQ multiplex PCR; TCRdb stores just in-frame clones and leaves some out. This table holds approximately 78,000 clones, roughly 80% found once. Source material: PBMCs. These receptors all stem from a woman in her fifties or sixties in good health and CMV-seronegative.

The sample holds a few counts of this clone. The V call is TRBV15, the J call TRBJ1-4; D may be TRBD1 (5 bases). This CDR3 is 14 amino acids long. CDR1 and CDR2 from the germline V gene are LNHNV and YYDKDF (reference sequence). The ends were cut back, 3 bases at V and 5 bases at J, with 10 bases in the middle. This chain's CDR3 is CATSSTGLNEKLFF. CDR3 coding DNA: TGTGCCACCAGCAGTACAGGACTAAATGAAAAACTGTTTTTT. Complete variable domain (other parts from reference TRBV15 and TRBJ1-4): DAMVIQNPRYQVTQFGKPVTLSCSQTLNHNVMYWYQQKSSQAPKLLFHYYDKDFNNEADTPDNFQSRRPNTSFCFLDIRSPGLGDTAMYLCATSSTGLNEKLFFGSGTQLSVL.

CDR3 nucleotide sequence: TGCAGCGTTGAAAAGGCGGGAGTGGGGACCGATGAGCAGTTCTTC. This sequence encodes CSVEKAGVGTDEQFF. This rearrangement joins TRBV29-1 to TRBJ2-1; 7 nucleotides agree with TRBD2. CDR3 length: 15 residues. Trimming cost V 2 bases and J 8 bases; bases outside gene matches: 12. CDR1 is SQVTM, CDR2 ANQGSEA, per germline.

This rearrangement joins TRBV18 to TRBJ1-2, with TRBD1 matching over 8 bases. J was trimmed by 4 bases and V by 4 bases; bases with no gene match: 2. Germline lookup yields CDR1 KGHSH and CDR2 LQKENI. The CDR3 extends over 13 amino acids. CDR3 in amino acids: CASSLDRVYGYTF. CDR3 bases: TGTGCCAGCTCACTGGACAGGGTCTATGGCTACACCTTC.

The V and J genes are TRBV27 and TRBJ1-2; 7 bases are a match to TRBD1. Germline CDR1 reads MNHEY; CDR2 reads SMNVEV (reference sequence). This CDR3 has 13 residues. Losses at the gene ends were 4 bases for V and 4 bases for J; bases not matched to a gene: 3. The DNA for the CDR3 is TGTGCCAGCAGTTCCGGGACAGTCTATGGCTACACCTTC. Translating gives CASSSGTVYGYTF.

This chain uses TRBV5-4 with TRBJ2-1; TRBD1 matches at 11 bases. Germline CDR1 SGHNT, CDR2 YYREEE (reference sequence). This CDR3 contains 15 residues. J was trimmed by 7 bases and V by 4 bases; bases with no gene match: 7. CDR3: CASSHPGQGENEQFF. The CDR3 DNA sequence: TGTGCCAGCAGCCATCCGGGACAGGGGGAAAATGAGCAGTTCTTC.

The J gene is TRBJ2-5, the V gene TRBV5-1; possibly TRBD1 for D (5 bases). Germline assignment: CDR1 SGHRS and CDR2 YFSETQ. This CDR3 comprises 15 residues. V dropped 1 base and J dropped 5 bases, with 15 bases sitting between them. CDR3 coding DNA: TGCGCCAGCAGCTTGTTCCTAGGGGCCACGGAGACCCAGTACTTC. Translated: CASSLFLGATETQYF. The full variable domain, in which reference TRBV5-1 and TRBJ2-5 provide the parts outside the CDR3, is KAGVTQTPRYLIKTRGQQVTLSCSPISGHRSVSWYQQTPGQGLQFLFEYFSETQRNKGNFPGRFSGRQFSNSRSEMNVSTLELGDSALYLCASSLFLGATETQYFGPGTRLLVL.

V gene TRBV5-1 combines with J gene TRBJ2-4; 7 bases line up with TRBD2. The V gene end was trimmed by 0 bases and the J gene end by 0 bases; junction bases not matched to a gene: 6. The CDR3 has 17 residues. The V gene's germline CDR1 is SGHRS and CDR2 YFSETQ. The CDR3 DNA reads as TGCGCCAGCAGCTTGGTTGGGACTAACCTAGCCAAAAACATTCAGTACTTC. Translating it yields CASSLVGTNLAKNIQYF. Supplemented by reference TRBV5-1 and TRBJ2-4, the full variable domain reads KAGVTQTPRYLIKTRGQQVTLSCSPISGHRSVSWYQQTPGQGLQFLFEYFSETQRNKGNFPGRFSGRQFSNSRSEMNVSTLELGDSALYLCASSLVGTNLAKNIQYFGAGTRLSVL.

The chain joins TRBV29-1 to TRBJ2-1; TRBD2 aligns across 12 bases. V shed 5 bases and J 6 bases; nucleotides not matched to a gene: 5. The CDR3 sequence is 14 residues long. Germline loops: CDR1 SQVTM, CDR2 ANQGSEA. The CDR3, as DNA: TGCAGCGTTCTGACTAGCGGGAGCTTCAATGAGCAGTTCTTC. Its translation is CSVLTSGSFNEQFF.

The chain links TRBV2 to TRBJ2-1; 7 bases line up with TRBD2. The CDR3 covers 13 residues. V trimming: 8 bases; J trimming: 0 bases; junction bases outside the gene matches: 1. Per germline, CDR1 SNHLY and CDR2 FYNNEI. The CDR3 region has the DNA TGTGCCAGCGGGGGGGGCTCCTACAATGAGCAGTTCTTC. Amino acids: CASGGGSYNEQFF.

The chain links TRBV4-1 to TRBJ1-1, with 7 nucleotides matching TRBD1. The CDR3 consists of 16 residues. Germline loops: CDR1 MGHRA, CDR2 YSYEKL. Germline trimming cut 7 bases from V and 4 bases from J; bases unmatched to any gene: 15. The CDR3 DNA sequence: TGCGCCAGCACCCTCCTCTCGGGACAGTTGACCACTGAAGCTTTCTTT. Amino acids: CASTLLSGQLTTEAFF.

V gene TRBV5-6 combines with J gene TRBJ1-1; 7 nucleotides match TRBD1. V was clipped by 3 bases and J by 0 bases; unmatched bases: 5. CDR1 is SGHDT and CDR2 is YYEEEE in the germline V gene. The CDR3 sequence is 15 residues long. The CDR3 DNA is TGTGCCAGCAGCTCGGGACAGCTGATGAACACTGAAGCTTTCTTT. This codes for CASSSGQLMNTEAFF.

The rearrangement uses TRBV15 and TRBJ2-3; the match to TRBD2 covers 7 bases. The CDR3 is 15 amino acids. In germline, CDR1 is LNHNV, CDR2 YYDKDF (reference sequence). The ends lost 1 base at V and 0 bases at J; junction bases unmatched: 1. This chain's CDR3 is CATSRGRGSTDTQYF. The DNA of the CDR3 is TGTGCCACCAGCAGAGGGCGGGGGAGCACAGATACGCAGTATTTT. The full variable domain, in which reference TRBV15 and TRBJ2-3 provide the parts outside the CDR3, is DAMVIQNPRYQVTQFGKPVTLSCSQTLNHNVMYWYQQKSSQAPKLLFHYYDKDFNNEADTPDNFQSRRPNTSFCFLDIRSPGLGDTAMYLCATSRGRGSTDTQYFGPGTRLTVL.

This chain uses TRBV4-2 with TRBJ2-3; no clear D gene. V lost 0 bases and J 8 bases, leaving 6 bases between the germline ends. CDR1 and CDR2 (germline): LGHNA, YNFKEQ. The CDR3 covers 12 residues. The CDR3, as DNA: TGTGCCAGCAGCCAAGAAACCGGTACGCAGTATTTT. This sequence encodes CASSQETGTQYF.

The chain has TRBV6-4 and TRBJ2-2, with a possible D match to TRBD2 (5 bases). The length of the CDR3 is 14 residues. Germline CDR1 reads MRHNA; CDR2 reads SNTAGT. V was shortened by 3 bases and J by 6 bases, with 11 bases between the two germline ends. DNA of the CDR3: TGTGCCAGCAGTGAGGGTCACGGGGCCGGGGAGCTGTTTTTT. Protein: CASSEGHGAGELFF.